Below, 30 T cell receptor beta chains from the same sample are listed, as sequenced in a study of beta chain features in type 1 diabetes. Since all of the isolated RNA was reverse transcribed, expressed TCRB transcripts were what got sequenced. Some clones are missing from TCRdb's copy, which holds only in-frame ones; the method was immunoSEQ multiplex PCR. The data contain approximately 300,000 clones, 11% of them seen just once; the ten biggest clones take up approximately 0.016%. Sample: naive CD4+ T cells from blood. The source is a woman aged 30 to 39 in good health.

This clone was detected only a few times. J is TRBJ2-2 and V is TRBV5-4; D possibly corresponds to TRBD1 (6 bases). This CDR3 is built from 16 residues. The germline V gene has CDR1 SGHNT and CDR2 YYREEE (reference sequence). The V end lost 3 bases, the J end lost 0 bases, and 12 bases lay between the germline ends. DNA of the CDR3: TGTGCCAGCAGCTCCCTGACAGGAACGAACACCGGGGAGCTGTTTTTT. This sequence encodes CASSSLTGTNTGELFF.

The V gene is TRBV11-2, the J gene TRBJ2-3; D uncertain. In germline, CDR1 is SGHAT, CDR2 FQNNGV. V dropped 5 bases and J dropped 4 bases, with 10 bases sitting between them. The CDR3 totals 13 residues. The CDR3 DNA follows: TGTGCCAGCAGCAAAGAGTATGCAGATACGCAGTATTTT. Encoded protein: CASSKEYADTQYF.

This chain links TRBV7-3 with TRBJ2-2; TRBD2 agrees at 7 bases. Losses at the gene ends were 3 bases for V and 2 bases for J; bases not matched to a gene: 3. The CDR3 is 15 residues long. Germline CDR1 reads SGHTA; CDR2 reads FQGTGA. The CDR3 spells CASSFAGDNTGELFF. CDR3 nucleotide sequence: TGTGCCAGCAGCTTCGCGGGGGATAACACCGGGGAGCTGTTTTTT.

This clone was counted between two and nine times. This chain connects TRBV28 to TRBJ2-3; D unclear. V lost 2 bases to trimming and J lost 6 bases, with 15 bases between them. The CDR3 is 15 residues long. Germline V gene lookup returns CDR1 MDHEN and CDR2 SYDVKM. CDR3 region: CASSLPLWRTDTQYF. For the CDR3, the DNA is TGTGCCAGCAGTTTACCCCTGTGGAGAACTGATACGCAGTATTTT.

The V gene is TRBV6-5, the J gene TRBJ2-1; perhaps TRBD2 as D (5 bases). Trimming cost V 2 bases and J 5 bases, with 10 bases left between them. Germline V lookup: CDR1 MNHEY, CDR2 SVGAGI. This CDR3 spans 14 amino acids. CDR3 residues: CASSYSGPNNEQFF. In nucleotides, the CDR3 is TGTGCCAGCAGTTACAGCGGACCTAACAATGAGCAGTTCTTC.

V gene TRBV28 combines with J gene TRBJ2-1, with 7 positions matching TRBD1. Losses at the gene ends were 5 bases for V and 7 bases for J; bases not matched to a gene: 14. The germline V gene encodes CDR1 MDHEN and CDR2 SYDVKM. This CDR3 spans 16 amino acids. CDR3 sequence reads: CASSLPPGQFMNEQFF. The CDR3 DNA is TGTGCCAGCAGTCTCCCTCCGGGACAGTTTATGAATGAGCAGTTCTTC.

This clone showed up just a few times. V gene TRBV5-1 combines with J gene TRBJ2-5; D is uncertain. The CDR3 runs 14 residues. Germline V gene lookup returns CDR1 SGHRS and CDR2 YFSETQ. V dropped 0 bases and J dropped 5 bases, with 11 bases sitting between them. The CDR3, as DNA: TGCGCCAGCAGCTTGGCTCCCCAAAGCGAGACCCAGTACTTC. Translated: CASSLAPQSETQYF.

This clone was detected only a few times. The J gene is TRBJ1-5, the V gene TRBV7-2, with 9 nucleotides matching TRBD1. After removal of 5 bases from V and 4 bases from J, the junction contained 3 bases not matched to a gene. The CDR3 contains 14 residues. Germline CDR1 SGHTA, CDR2 FQGNSA. The CDR3 bases are TGTGCCAGCAGCAAACAGGGGGCGAATCAGCCCCAGCATTTT. This codes for CASSKQGANQPQHF.

The chain employs TRBV25-1 and TRBJ2-1; possible D gene TRBD2, 6 bases. The germline V gene encodes CDR1 MGHDK and CDR2 SYGVNS. CDR3 length: 15 amino acids. V was cut by 3 bases and J by 4 bases, with 13 bases left in between. The CDR3 reads CASSEISGLYNEQFF. The DNA of the CDR3 is TGTGCCAGCAGTGAGATCAGCGGGCTATACAATGAGCAGTTCTTC.

The V gene is TRBV19, the J gene TRBJ2-2; 11 positions agree with TRBD1. This CDR3 is 17 amino acids long. Germline assignment: CDR1 LNHDA and CDR2 SQIVND (reference sequence). V trimming: 0 bases; J trimming: 3 bases; junction bases outside the gene matches: 3. Written as DNA, the CDR3 is TGTGCCAGTAGTATAGATGGACAGGGGGCAGACACCGGGGAGCTGTTTTTT. It specifies CASSIDGQGADTGELFF.

In its sample, this clone was seen a few times. This chain joins TRBV28 and TRBJ2-3, with 9 bases that match TRBD2. CDR1 MDHEN and CDR2 SYDVKM come from the germline V gene. V lost 2 bases to trimming and J lost 0 bases; unmatched junction nucleotides: 6. The CDR3 is 17 residues long. The CDR3 loop reads CASSLRAGGPSTDTQYF. The CDR3 DNA follows: TGTGCCAGCAGTTTACGGGCGGGAGGGCCTAGCACAGATACGCAGTATTTT. The entire variable domain, with the rest obtained from reference TRBV28 and TRBJ2-3, is as follows: DVKVTQSSRYLVKRTGEKVFLECVQDMDHENMFWYRQDPGLGLRLIYFSYDVKMKEKGDIPEGYSVSREKKERFSLILESASTNQTSMYLCASSLRAGGPSTDTQYFGPGTRLTVL.

The chain has TRBV5-1 and TRBJ1-1; TRBD1 matches at 7 bases. Per the germline V gene, CDR1 is SGHRS and CDR2 is YFSETQ. This CDR3 is built from 16 residues. V lost 4 bases and J lost 2; bases outside the gene matches: 11. CDR3 nucleotides: TGCGCCAGCAGCACAACACCGACAGGGCCTAACACTGAAGCTTTCTTT. Its translation: CASSTTPTGPNTEAFF.

This clone was counted between two and nine times. V is TRBV7-9 and J is TRBJ2-5; 10 nucleotides match TRBD1. V shed 5 bases and J 1 base; nucleotides not matched to a gene: 7. The CDR3 runs to 16 residues. The germline V gene has CDR1 SEHNR and CDR2 FQNEAQ (reference sequence). CDR3 amino acids: CASSLRDRGAQETQYF. CDR3 coding DNA: TGTGCCAGCAGCCTCCGGGACAGGGGCGCCCAAGAGACCCAGTACTTC.

For the CDR3, the DNA is TGTGCCAGCAGCGTAGCTACTGGTAGCGGGGCAGATCTTGTGCAGTACTTC. Its translation: CASSVATGSGADLVQYF. The chain recombines TRBV9 with TRBJ2-7; TRBD2 matches 8 bases. With V trimmed by 0 bases and J by 9 bases, 17 bases remained unmatched. The CDR3 runs 17 residues. From germline, CDR1 is SGDLS and CDR2 YYNGEE.

This chain links TRBV9 with TRBJ1-1; perhaps TRBD1 as D (5 bases). CDR1 SGDLS and CDR2 YYNGEE come from the germline V gene. The V end was cut by 4 bases, the J end by 4 bases, with 17 bases between. This CDR3 has 15 amino acids. In DNA, the CDR3 is TGTGCCAGCAGCCTCACGGGGGGTTGGGCCACTGAAGCTTTCTTT. Translated: CASSLTGGWATEAFF.

The rearrangement joins TRBV7-2 to TRBJ2-5; 10 nucleotides line up with TRBD2. This CDR3 region has 15 residues. CDR1 and CDR2 (germline): SGHTA, FQGNSA. V trimming: 0 bases; J trimming: 6 bases; junction bases outside the gene matches: 4. The CDR3 coding sequence is TGTGCCAGCAGCTTAGCTAGCGGGAGGTCACAGACCCAGTACTTC. Its translation is CASSLASGRSQTQYF. The variable domain in full, with the rest retrieved from reference TRBV7-2 and TRBJ2-5, is GAGVSQSPSNKVTEKGKDVELRCDPISGHTALYWYRQSLGQGLEFLIYFQGNSAPDKSGLPSDRFSAERTGGSVSTLTIQRTQQEDSAVYLCASSLASGRSQTQYFGPGTRLLVL.

The sample holds a few counts of this clone. The genes are TRBV7-2 and TRBJ2-4; tentative D call: TRBD1 (6 bases). Between the trimmed V and J ends, which lost 1 base and 6 bases, there was a span of 13 bases. The CDR3 length is 15 residues. Germline values: CDR1 SGHTA, CDR2 FQGNSA. CDR3 sequence: CASSLGALGGNIQYF. Here the CDR3 DNA reads TGTGCCAGCAGCTTAGGGGCACTAGGGGGAAACATTCAGTACTTC.

The chain employs TRBV20-1 and TRBJ2-5; D remains unclear. Germline V lookup: CDR1 DFQATT, CDR2 SNEGSKA (reference sequence). V shed 5 bases and J shed 5 bases, with 6 bases lying between them. The CDR3 extends over 10 amino acids. CDR3 sequence reads: CSAQVETQYF. Written as DNA, the CDR3 is TGCAGTGCTCAGGTTGAGACCCAGTACTTC.

Here the CDR3 reads CASSEGSIETQYF. The CDR3 coding sequence is TGTGCCAGCAGTGAAGGGAGTATAGAGACCCAGTACTTC. The V call is TRBV2, the J call TRBJ2-5, with D uncertain. The CDR3 covers 13 residues. CDR1 SNHLY and CDR2 FYNNEI come from the germline V gene. Trimming removed 1 base from V and 4 bases from J, with 7 bases in between.

This clone has more than one count but fewer than ten. This chain joins TRBV19 and TRBJ1-2; maybe TRBD1 (5 bases). CDR1 and CDR2 from the germline V gene are LNHDA and SQIVND (reference sequence). V gave up 6 bases and J gave up 6 bases, with 17 bases separating them. CDR3 size: 14 residues. For the CDR3, the DNA is TGTGCCAGTAGATCCCCTGGCAGGGTCAATGGCTACACCTTC. Amino acid sequence: CASRSPGRVNGYTF.

This clone was counted between two and nine times. This chain links TRBV5-4 with TRBJ2-7, with TRBD2 matching 12 bases. This CDR3 has 15 residues. Per the germline V gene, CDR1 is SGHNT and CDR2 is YYREEE (reference sequence). Germline trimming cut 4 bases from V and 2 bases from J; bases unmatched to any gene: 4. CDR3 sequence (DNA): TGTGCCAGCAGCCCGCGGACTAGCGGGGCCTACGAGCAGTACTTC. Encoded protein: CASSPRTSGAYEQYF.

This clone has just a few counts. The rearrangement joins TRBV27 to TRBJ2-3; 7 bases are a match to TRBD1. CDR1 and CDR2 (germline): MNHEY, SMNVEV (reference sequence). The CDR3 runs 16 residues. The trim removed 6 bases at V and 2 bases at J, leaving 11 bases unmatched. CDR3 loop: CASSTLTGTITDTQYF. CDR3 DNA sequence: TGTGCCAGCAGCACCTTGACAGGGACCATCACAGATACGCAGTATTTT.

This sequence joins TRBV28 and TRBJ2-7, with TRBD1 matching over 8 bases. Looked up from germline, CDR1 is MDHEN and CDR2 is SYDVKM. The CDR3 is 14 residues long. The J segment lost 2 bases and the V segment lost 5 bases, leaving 5 bases of the junction unmatched. Written as DNA, the CDR3 is TGTGCCAGCAGTATCGGGACAGGCACCTACGAGCAGTACTTC. It is translated as CASSIGTGTYEQYF.

The chain uses TRBV18 and TRBJ2-6, with D possibly being TRBD2 (6 bases). Germline CDR1 and CDR2: KGHSH and LQKENI. Trimming left V 4 bases short and J 0 bases short, with 16 bases between. CDR3 length: 18 amino acids. CDR3 residues: CASSLSLGGSSGANVLTF. The CDR3 DNA is TGTGCCAGCTCACTTTCACTTGGAGGGAGCTCTGGGGCCAACGTCCTGACTTTC.

V and J are TRBV5-4 and TRBJ2-5; D gene ambiguous. The CDR3 has 13 amino acids. Germline V lookup: CDR1 SGHNT, CDR2 YYREEE (reference sequence). The germline V and J ends were trimmed by 1 base and 5 bases, with 9 bases remaining between them. The CDR3 DNA reads TGTGCCAGCAGCTTGTTTGGCTCCGAGACCCAGTACTTC. Encoded protein: CASSLFGSETQYF.

This rearrangement joins TRBV30 to TRBJ2-7; TRBD2 matches at 8 bases. Unmatched junction bases numbered 3, after V lost 2 bases and J lost 0 bases. The V gene's germline CDR1 is GTSNPN and CDR2 SVGIG (reference sequence). The CDR3 covers 14 residues. CDR3 DNA: TGTGCCTGGAGTAGAAGCGGGAGCTCCTACGAGCAGTACTTC. This gives the protein CAWSRSGSSYEQYF.

This clone has more than one count but fewer than ten. The chain recombines TRBV11-2 with TRBJ2-2, with D possibly TRBD1 on 5 matching bases. The CDR3 contains 15 residues. Germline CDR1 is SGHAT and CDR2 is FQNNGV. V lost 3 bases to trimming and J lost 5 bases, with 13 bases between them. The CDR3, as DNA: TGTGCCAGCAGCTTCTTTAGGGGAAGAACCGGGGAGCTGTTTTTT. The encoded protein is CASSFFRGRTGELFF. Full variable domain (missing parts from reference TRBV11-2 and TRBJ2-2): EAGVAQSPRYKIIEKRQSVAFWCNPISGHATLYWYQQILGQGPKLLIQFQNNGVVDDSQLPKDRFSAERLKGVDSTLKIQPAKLEDSAVYLCASSFFRGRTGELFFGEGSRLTVL.

The CDR3 nucleotides read TGTGCCAGCAGCCAACAGGGGGCCGACCAGCCCCAGCATTTT. It yields the protein CASSQQGADQPQHF. The chain joins TRBV16 to TRBJ1-5; 8 bases fit TRBD1. The CDR3 sequence is 14 residues long. The V gene end was trimmed by 2 bases and the J gene end by 7 bases; junction bases not matched to a gene: 4. Germline V gene lookup returns CDR1 KGHSY and CDR2 FQNENV.

J is TRBJ2-5 and V is TRBV7-3; no firm D call. The germline V gene encodes CDR1 SGHTA and CDR2 FQGTGA. V was cut by 2 bases and J by 1 base, with 8 bases left in between. The CDR3 has 14 residues. The CDR3 is CASSLPGPQETQYF. The CDR3 nucleotides read TGTGCCAGCAGCTTACCAGGCCCCCAAGAGACCCAGTACTTC.

This clone was observed a handful of times. The CDR3 region has the DNA TGCGCCAGCAGCCCGGGCACTAGGGGAGGTGAAAAACTGTTTTTT. This codes for CASSPGTRGGEKLFF. This chain uses TRBV5-1 with TRBJ1-4; the D gene is possibly TRBD1 (5 bases). V was trimmed by 4 bases and J by 7 bases, leaving 17 bases between them. CDR1 and CDR2 from the germline V gene are SGHRS and YFSETQ. This CDR3 contains 15 residues. Filled out from reference TRBV5-1 and TRBJ1-4, the complete variable domain reads KAGVTQTPRYLIKTRGQQVTLSCSPISGHRSVSWYQQTPGQGLQFLFEYFSETQRNKGNFPGRFSGRQFSNSRSEMNVSTLELGDSALYLCASSPGTRGGEKLFFGSGTQLSVL.